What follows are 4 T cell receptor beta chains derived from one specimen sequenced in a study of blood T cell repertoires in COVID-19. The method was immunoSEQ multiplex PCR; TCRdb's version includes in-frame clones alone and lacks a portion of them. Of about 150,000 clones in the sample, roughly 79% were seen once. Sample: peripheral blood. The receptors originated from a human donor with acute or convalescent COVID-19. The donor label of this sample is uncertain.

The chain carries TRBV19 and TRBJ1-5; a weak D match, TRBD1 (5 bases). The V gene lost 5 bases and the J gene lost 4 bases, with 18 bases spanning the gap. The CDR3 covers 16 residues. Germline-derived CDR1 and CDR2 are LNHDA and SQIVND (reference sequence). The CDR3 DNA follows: TGTGCCAGTAGTCCCACGGGGGGACCGACGAATCAGCCCCAGCATTTT. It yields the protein CASSPTGGPTNQPQHF.

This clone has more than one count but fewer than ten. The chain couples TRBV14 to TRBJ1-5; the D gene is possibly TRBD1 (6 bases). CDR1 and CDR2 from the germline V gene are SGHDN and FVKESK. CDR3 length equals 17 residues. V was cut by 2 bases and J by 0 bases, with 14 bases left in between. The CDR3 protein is CASSQSLGQHSNQPQHF. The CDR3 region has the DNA TGTGCCAGCAGCCAATCCCTCGGACAGCATAGCAATCAGCCCCAGCATTTT. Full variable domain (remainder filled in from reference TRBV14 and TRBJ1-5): EAGVTQFPSHSVIEKGQTVTLRCDPISGHDNLYWYRRVMGKEIKFLLHFVKESKQDESGMPNNRFLAERTGGTYSTLKVQPAELEDSGVYFCASSQSLGQHSNQPQHFGDGTRLSIL.

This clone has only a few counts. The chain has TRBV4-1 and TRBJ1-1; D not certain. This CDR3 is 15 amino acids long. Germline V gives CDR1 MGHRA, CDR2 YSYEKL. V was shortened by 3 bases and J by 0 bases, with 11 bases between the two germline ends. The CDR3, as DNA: TGCGCCAGCAGCCAGCGAATACAGCTGAACACTGAAGCTTTCTTT. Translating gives CASSQRIQLNTEAFF.

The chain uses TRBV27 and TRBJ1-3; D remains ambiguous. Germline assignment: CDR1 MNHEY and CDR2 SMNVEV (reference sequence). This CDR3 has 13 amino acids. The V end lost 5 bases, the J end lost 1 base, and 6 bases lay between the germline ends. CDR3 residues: CASSRVSGNTIYF. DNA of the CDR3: TGTGCCAGCAGTCGGGTGTCTGGAAACACCATATATTTT.